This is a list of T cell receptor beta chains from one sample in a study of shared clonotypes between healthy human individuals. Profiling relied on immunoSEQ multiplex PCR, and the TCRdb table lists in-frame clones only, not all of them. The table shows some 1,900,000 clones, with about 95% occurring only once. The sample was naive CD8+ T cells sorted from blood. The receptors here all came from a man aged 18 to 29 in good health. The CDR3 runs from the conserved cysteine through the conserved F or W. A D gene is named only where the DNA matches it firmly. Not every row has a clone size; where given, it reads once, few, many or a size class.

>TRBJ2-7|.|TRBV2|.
TGTGCCAGCACTGGGGGGGGGCCCTCCTACGAGCAGTACTTC
CASTGGGPSYEQYF
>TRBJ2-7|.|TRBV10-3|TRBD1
TGTGCCATCAAAGGGGGACAGGGAGGTCTATACGAGCAGTACTTC
CAIKGGQGGLYEQYF
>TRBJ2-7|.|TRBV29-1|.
TGCAGCGTTGAATTAGCTGGGGAATCCTACGAGCAGTACTTC
CSVELAGESYEQYF
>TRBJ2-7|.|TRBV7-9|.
TGTGCCAGCAGCTTAGCCTGGAGCTACGAGCAGTACTTC
CASSLAWSYEQYF
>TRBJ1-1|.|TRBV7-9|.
TGTGCCAGCAGCTTAGTGGAGGGACTCTTGCGGGGCCCTGAAGCTTTCTTT
CASSLVEGLLRGPEAFF
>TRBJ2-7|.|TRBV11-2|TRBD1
TGTGCCAGCAGCTTAGTTTTAGGGGACAGGGCATCCTACGAGCAGTACTTC
CASSLVLGDRASYEQYF
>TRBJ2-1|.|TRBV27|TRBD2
TGTGCCAGCAGTGCGGGACTAGCGGGTATTGTGGAGCAGTTCTTC
CASSAGLAGIVEQFF
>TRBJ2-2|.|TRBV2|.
TGTGCCAGCAGTACCGACAGAACGAACACCGGGGAGCTGTTTTTT
CASSTDRTNTGELFF
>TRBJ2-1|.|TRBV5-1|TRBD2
TGCGCCAGCAGCTCAGAGACTAGCGGATACAATGAGCAGTTCTTC
CASSSETSGYNEQFF
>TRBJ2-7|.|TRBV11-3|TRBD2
TGTGCCAGCAGCAGCGGGGCCTCCTACGAGCAGTACTTC
CASSSGASYEQYF
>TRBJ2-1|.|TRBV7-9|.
TGTGCCAGCAGCTTAGAGGCGGCCGCAGTCTACAATGAGCAGTTCTTC
CASSLEAAAVYNEQFF
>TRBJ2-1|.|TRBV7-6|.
TGTGCCAGCAGCTTCGGATTCTACAATGAGCAGTTCTTC
CASSFGFYNEQFF
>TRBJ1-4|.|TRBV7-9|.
TGTGCCAGCACCGCCATCCGGGGGGAAGATGAAAAACTGTTTTTT
CASTAIRGEDEKLFF
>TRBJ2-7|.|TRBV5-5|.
TGTGCCAGCAGTTTCGACGGCTACGAGCAGTACTTC
CASSFDGYEQYF
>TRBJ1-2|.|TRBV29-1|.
TGCAGCGTTTATCCCGGGGTTGGGGATGGCTACACCTTC
CSVYPGVGDGYTF
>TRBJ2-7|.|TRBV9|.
TGTGCCAGCAGCGTAGACGGGGGGCCAGGCGACGAGCAGTACTTC
CASSVDGGPGDEQYF
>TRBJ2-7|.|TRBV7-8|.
TGTGCCAGCAGCTTAGAAAACGAGCAGTACTTC
CASSLENEQYF
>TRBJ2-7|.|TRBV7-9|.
TGTGCCAGCAGCTTAGATAGCGAGCAGTACTTC
CASSLDSEQYF
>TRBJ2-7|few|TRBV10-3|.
TGTGCCATCAGTGAGGGAGGAGGTACCTACGAGCAGTACTTC
CAISEGGGTYEQYF
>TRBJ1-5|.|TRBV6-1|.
TGTGCCAGCAGTGATTGGGACACCGATAGGCCGACGGCCCAGCATTTT
CASSDWDTDRPTAQHF
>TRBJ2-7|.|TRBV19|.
TGTGCCAGTAGGGACTCCCTCTCCTACGAGCAGTACTTC
CASRDSLSYEQYF
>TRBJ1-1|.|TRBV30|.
TGTGCCTGGAGTCCTCTTAGAGACACTGAAGCTTTCTTT
CAWSPLRDTEAFF
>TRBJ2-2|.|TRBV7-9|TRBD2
TGTGCCAGCACCGAATCACCGGGACTAGCGGAAAACACCGGGGAGCTGTTTTTT
CASTESPGLAENTGELFF
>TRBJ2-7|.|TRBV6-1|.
TGTGCCAGCAATGAAAGGGGGACAAAGTACGAGCAGTACTTC
CASNERGTKYEQYF
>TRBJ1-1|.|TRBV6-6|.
TGTGCCAGCAGTTATTCCGGCAGGGGTCACATTGAAGCTTTCTTT
CASSYSGRGHIEAFF
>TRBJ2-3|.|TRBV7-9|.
TGTGCCAGCAGCTTCAGGGTGGCGGATACGCAGTATTTT
CASSFRVADTQYF
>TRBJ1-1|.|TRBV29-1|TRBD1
TGCAGCGCCAGACAGGGAGGGGACACTGAAGCTTTCTTT
CSARQGGDTEAFF
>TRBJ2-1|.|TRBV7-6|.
TGTGCCAGCAGCTTAGTGGCGGACAATGAGCAGTTCTTC
CASSLVADNEQFF
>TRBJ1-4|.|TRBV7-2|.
TGTGCCAGCAGCTCCCCGGGGGGCTATAATGAAAAACTGTTTTTT
CASSSPGGYNEKLFF
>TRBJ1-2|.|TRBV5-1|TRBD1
TGCGCCAGCAGCCCCCTTCCGGGACAGGGGATCTATGGCTACACCTTC
CASSPLPGQGIYGYTF
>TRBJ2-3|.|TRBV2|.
TGTGCCAGCAACGACTCGCTATTTAGCAGCCCAGATACGCAGTATTTT
CASNDSLFSSPDTQYF
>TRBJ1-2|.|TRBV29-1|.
TGCAGCGTTGACCTGGTCAACGCCTATGGCTACACCTTC
CSVDLVNAYGYTF
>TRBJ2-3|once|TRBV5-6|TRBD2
TGTGCCAGCAGCTCGAGACTAGCGGGGCTTCCCACAGATACGCAGTATTTT
CASSSRLAGLPTDTQYF
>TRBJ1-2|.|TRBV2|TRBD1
TGTGCCAGAACGGACAATCTGGACAGGGGGCTGGATGGCTACACCTTC
CARTDNLDRGLDGYTF
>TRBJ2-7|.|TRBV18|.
TGTGCCAGCTCAAAGTTAGGAGGGCCCGAGCAGTACTTC
CASSKLGGPEQYF
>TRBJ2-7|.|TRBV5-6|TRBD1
TGTGCCAGCAGCTTGGATGGGACAGGGCCCTACGAGCAGTACTTC
CASSLDGTGPYEQYF
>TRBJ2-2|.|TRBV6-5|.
TGTGCCAGCAGTTCGGGGGAAACCGGGGAGCTGTTTTTT
CASSSGETGELFF
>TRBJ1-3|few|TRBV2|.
TGTGCCAGCATGGCTTCTGGAAACACCATATATTTT
CASMASGNTIYF
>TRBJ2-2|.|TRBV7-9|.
TGTGCCAGCAGCTTAGGTGCGCTGGGTTTGAACACCGGGGAGCTGTTTTTT
CASSLGALGLNTGELFF
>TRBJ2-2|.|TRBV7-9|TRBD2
TGTGCCAGCAGCGGGACTAGAGGCGGGGAGCTGTTTTTT
CASSGTRGGELFF
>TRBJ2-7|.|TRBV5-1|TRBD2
TGCGCCAGCAGCTTGGACCCCATAGCGGGGGACGAGCAGTACTTC
CASSLDPIAGDEQYF
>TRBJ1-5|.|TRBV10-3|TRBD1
TGTGCCAGCGGGACAGGGGATCAGCCCCAGCATTTT
CASGTGDQPQHF
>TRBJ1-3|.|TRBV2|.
TGTGCCAGCAGTGAAATAGGGGCTGGAAACACCATATATTTT
CASSEIGAGNTIYF
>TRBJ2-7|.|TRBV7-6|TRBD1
TGTGCCAGCAGCCTCCGACGAGACCCGGGACAGGGGATCAACGAGCAGTACTTC
CASSLRRDPGQGINEQYF
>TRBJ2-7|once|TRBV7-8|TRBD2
TGTGCCAGCAGCTTAGGGTGGGAGGGATCCACCTACGAGCAGTACTTC
CASSLGWEGSTYEQYF